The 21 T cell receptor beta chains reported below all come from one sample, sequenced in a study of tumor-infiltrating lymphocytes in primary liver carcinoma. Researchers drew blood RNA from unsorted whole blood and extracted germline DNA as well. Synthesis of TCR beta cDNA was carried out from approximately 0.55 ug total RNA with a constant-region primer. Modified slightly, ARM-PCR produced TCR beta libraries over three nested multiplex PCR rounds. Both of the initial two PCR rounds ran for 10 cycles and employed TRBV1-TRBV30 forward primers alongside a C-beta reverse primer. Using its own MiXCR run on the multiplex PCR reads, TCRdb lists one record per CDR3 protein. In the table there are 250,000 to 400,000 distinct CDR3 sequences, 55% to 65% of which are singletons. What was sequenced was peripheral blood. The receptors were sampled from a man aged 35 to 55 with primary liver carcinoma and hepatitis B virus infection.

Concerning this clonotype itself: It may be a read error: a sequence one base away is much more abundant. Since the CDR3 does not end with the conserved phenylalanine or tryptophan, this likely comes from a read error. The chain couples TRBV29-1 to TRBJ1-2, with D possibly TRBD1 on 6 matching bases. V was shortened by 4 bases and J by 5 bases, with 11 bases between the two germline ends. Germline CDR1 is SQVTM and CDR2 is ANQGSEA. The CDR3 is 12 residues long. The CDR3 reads CSVVRGGYGYTS. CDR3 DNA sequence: TGCAGCGTTGTCAGGGGTGGGTATGGCTACACCTCC.

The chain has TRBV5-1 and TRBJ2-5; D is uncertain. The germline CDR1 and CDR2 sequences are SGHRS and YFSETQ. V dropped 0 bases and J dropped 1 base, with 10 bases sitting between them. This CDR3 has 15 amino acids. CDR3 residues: CASSLAFPAQETQYF. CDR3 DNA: TGCGCCAGCAGCTTGGCGTTCCCCGCCCAAGAGACCCAGTACTTC.

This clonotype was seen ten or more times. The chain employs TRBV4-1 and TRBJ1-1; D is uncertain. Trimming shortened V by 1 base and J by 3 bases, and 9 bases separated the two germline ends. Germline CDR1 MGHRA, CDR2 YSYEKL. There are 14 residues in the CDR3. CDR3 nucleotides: TGCGCCAGCAGCCAAGGGCAGAGTTACACTGAAGCTTTCTTT. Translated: CASSQGQSYTEAFF.

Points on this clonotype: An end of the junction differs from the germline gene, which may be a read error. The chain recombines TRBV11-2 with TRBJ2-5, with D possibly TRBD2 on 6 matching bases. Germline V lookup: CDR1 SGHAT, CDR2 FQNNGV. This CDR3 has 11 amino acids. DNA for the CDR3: TGTGCCGGCAGCCGGGACTCACCCCAGTGCTTC. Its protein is CAGSRDSPQCF. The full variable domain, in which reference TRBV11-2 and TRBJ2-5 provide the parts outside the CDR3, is EAGVAQSPRYKIIEKRQSVAFWCNPISGHATLYWYQQILGQGPKLLIQFQNNGVVDDSQLPKDRFSAERLKGVDSTLKIQPAKLEDSAVYLCAGSRDSPQCFGPGTRLLVL.

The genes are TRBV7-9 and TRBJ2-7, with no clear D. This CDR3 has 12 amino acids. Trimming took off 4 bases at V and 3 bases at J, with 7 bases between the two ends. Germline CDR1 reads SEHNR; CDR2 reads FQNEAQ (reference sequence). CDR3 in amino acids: CASSSDDYEQYF. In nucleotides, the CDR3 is TGTGCCAGCAGCTCGGACGACTACGAGCAGTACTTC.

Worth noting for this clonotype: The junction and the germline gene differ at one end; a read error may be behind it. The CDR3 coding sequence is TGCGTCAGCAGCTCCTGGGGGACCGGGGAGCTGTTTTTT. Translating it yields CVSSSWGTGELFF. V and J are TRBV11-1 and TRBJ2-2; either TRBD1 or TRBD2 may supply D (5 bases each). CDR3 length: 13 residues. The germline gives CDR1 SGHAT, CDR2 FQDESV (reference sequence).

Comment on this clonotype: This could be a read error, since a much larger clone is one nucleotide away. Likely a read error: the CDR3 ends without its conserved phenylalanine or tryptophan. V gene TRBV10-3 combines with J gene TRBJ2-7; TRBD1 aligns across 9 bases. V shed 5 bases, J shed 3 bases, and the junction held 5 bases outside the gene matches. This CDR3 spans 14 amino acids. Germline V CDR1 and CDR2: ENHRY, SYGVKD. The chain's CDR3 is CAISQGQGGYEQYL. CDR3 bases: TGTGCCATCAGTCAGGGACAGGGAGGCTACGAGCAGTACCTC.

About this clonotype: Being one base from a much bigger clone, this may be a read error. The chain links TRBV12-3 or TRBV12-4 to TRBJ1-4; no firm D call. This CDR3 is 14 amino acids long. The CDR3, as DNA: TGTGCCAGCAGTGGAGAGGGAACTAATGGAAAACTGTTTTTT. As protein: CASSGEGTNGKLFF.

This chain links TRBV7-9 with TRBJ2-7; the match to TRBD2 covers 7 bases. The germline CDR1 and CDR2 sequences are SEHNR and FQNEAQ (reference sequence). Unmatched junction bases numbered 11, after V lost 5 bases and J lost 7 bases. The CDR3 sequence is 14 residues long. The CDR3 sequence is CASSPQAGVIEQYF. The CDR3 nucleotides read TGTGCCAGCAGCCCGCAGGCGGGAGTAATTGAGCAGTACTTC. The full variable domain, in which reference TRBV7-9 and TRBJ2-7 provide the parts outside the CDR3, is DTGVSQNPRHKITKRGQNVTFRCDPISEHNRLYWYRQTLGQGPEFLTYFQNEAQLEKSRLLSDRFSAERPKGSFSTLEIQRTEQGDSAMYLCASSPQAGVIEQYFGPGTRLTVT.

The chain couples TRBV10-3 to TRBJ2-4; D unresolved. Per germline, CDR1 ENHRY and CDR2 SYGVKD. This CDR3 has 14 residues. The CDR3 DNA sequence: TGTACCAGCAAGGATGATCTAGCCAAAAACATTCAGTACTTC. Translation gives CTSKDDLAKNIQYF.

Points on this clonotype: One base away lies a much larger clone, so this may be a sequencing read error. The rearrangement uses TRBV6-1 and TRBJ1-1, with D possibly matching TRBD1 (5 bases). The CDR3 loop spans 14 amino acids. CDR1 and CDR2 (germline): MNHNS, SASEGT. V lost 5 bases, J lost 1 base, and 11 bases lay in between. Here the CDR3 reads CASSTWTPNTEAFF. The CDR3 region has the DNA TGTGCCAGCAGTACCTGGACACCGAACACTGAAGCTTTCTTT.

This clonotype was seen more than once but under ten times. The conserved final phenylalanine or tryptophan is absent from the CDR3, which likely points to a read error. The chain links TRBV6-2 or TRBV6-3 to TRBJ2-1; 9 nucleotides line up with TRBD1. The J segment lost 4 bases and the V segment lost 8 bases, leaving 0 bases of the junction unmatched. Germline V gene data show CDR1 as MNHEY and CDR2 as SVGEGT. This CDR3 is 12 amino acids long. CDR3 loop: CASGQGYNEQFS. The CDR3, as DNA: TGTGCCAGCGGACAGGGGTACAATGAGCAGTTCTCC.

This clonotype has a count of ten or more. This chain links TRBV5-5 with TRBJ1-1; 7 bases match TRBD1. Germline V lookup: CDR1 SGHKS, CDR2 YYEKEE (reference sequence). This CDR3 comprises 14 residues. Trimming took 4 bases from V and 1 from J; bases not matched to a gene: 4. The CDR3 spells CASSARTGNTEAFF. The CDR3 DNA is TGTGCCAGCAGCGCCCGGACAGGGAACACTGAAGCTTTCTTT.

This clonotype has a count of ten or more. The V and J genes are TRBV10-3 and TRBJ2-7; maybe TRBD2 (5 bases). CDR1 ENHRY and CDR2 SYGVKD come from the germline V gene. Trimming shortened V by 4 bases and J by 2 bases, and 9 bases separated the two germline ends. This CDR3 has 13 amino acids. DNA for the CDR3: TGTGCCATCAGTGGGGGTAGCGCCTACGAGCAGTACTTC. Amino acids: CAISGGSAYEQYF.

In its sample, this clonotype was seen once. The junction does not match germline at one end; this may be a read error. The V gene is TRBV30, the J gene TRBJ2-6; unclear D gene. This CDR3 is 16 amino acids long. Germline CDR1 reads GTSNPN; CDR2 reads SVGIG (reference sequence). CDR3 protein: CTWSVDRSSGANVLTF. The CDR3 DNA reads TGTACCTGGAGTGTAGACCGGAGCTCTGGGGCCAACGTCCTGACTTTC.

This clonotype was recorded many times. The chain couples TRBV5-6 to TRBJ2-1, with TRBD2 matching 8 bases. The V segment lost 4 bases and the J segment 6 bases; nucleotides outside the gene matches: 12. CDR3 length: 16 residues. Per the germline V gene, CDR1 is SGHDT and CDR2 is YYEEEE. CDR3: CASSQTGGLAGNEQFF. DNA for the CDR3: TGTGCCAGCAGCCAAACCGGGGGGCTAGCGGGCAATGAGCAGTTCTTC.

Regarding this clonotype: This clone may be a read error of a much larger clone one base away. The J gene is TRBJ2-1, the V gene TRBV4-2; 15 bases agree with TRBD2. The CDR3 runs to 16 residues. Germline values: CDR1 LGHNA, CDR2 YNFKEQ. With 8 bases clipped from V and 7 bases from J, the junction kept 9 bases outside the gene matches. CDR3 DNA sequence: TGTGCCAGCGGCCGCACCGGGACTAGCGGGAGGAATGAGCAGTTCTTC. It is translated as CASGRTGTSGRNEQFF.

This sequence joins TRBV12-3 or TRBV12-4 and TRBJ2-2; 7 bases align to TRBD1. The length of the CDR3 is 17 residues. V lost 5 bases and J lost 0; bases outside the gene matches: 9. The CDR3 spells CASSIQGRPPNTGELFF. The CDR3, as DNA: TGTGCCAGCAGTATACAGGGGCGTCCTCCGAACACCGGGGAGCTGTTTTTT.

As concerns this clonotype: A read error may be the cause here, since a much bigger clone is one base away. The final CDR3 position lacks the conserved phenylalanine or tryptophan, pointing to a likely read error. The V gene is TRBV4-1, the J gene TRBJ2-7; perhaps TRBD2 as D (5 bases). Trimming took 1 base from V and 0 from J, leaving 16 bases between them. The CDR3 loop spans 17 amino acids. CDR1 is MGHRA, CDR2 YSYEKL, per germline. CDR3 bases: TGCGCCAGCAGCCAAGCCTTAGGACTTACGCTCTCCTACGAGCAGTACCTC. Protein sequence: CASSQALGLTLSYEQYL.

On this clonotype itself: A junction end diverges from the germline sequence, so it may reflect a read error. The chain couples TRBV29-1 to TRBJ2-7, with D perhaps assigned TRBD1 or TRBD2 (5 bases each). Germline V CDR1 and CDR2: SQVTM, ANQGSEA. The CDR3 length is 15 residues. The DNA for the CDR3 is TGCAGCGTTGATGGTCTTGGGGCTAGCACCTACGGGCAGTACTTC. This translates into CSVDGLGASTYGQYF.

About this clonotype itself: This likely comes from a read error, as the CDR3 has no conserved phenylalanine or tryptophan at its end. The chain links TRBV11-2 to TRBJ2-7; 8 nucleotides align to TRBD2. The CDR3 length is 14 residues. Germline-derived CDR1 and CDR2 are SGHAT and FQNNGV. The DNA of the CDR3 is TGTGCCAGCAGTTTAGCGGGGAGTCTTTACGAGCAGTACTCC. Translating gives CASSLAGSLYEQYS.